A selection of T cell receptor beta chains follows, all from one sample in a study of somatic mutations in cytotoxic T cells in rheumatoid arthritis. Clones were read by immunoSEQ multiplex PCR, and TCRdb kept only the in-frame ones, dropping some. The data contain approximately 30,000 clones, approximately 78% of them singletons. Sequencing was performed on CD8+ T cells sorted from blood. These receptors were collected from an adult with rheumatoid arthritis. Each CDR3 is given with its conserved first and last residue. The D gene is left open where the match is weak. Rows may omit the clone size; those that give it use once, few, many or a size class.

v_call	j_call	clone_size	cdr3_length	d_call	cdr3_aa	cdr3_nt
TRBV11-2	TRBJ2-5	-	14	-	CASSAWTPQETQYF	TGTGCCAGCAGCGCCTGGACACCCCAAGAGACCCAGTACTTC
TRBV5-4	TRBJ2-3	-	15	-	CASSLGGDSTDTQYF	TGTGCCAGCAGCTTGGGAGGGGACAGCACAGATACGCAGTATTTT
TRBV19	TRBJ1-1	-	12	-	CASRDGYTEAFF	TGTGCCAGTAGGGACGGTTACACTGAAGCTTTCTTT
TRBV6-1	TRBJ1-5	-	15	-	CASSELGGGNQPQHF	TGTGCCAGCAGTGAACTAGGGGGAGGTAATCAGCCCCAGCATTTT
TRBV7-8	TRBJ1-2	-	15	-	CASSNPGMVNYGYTF	TGTGCCAGCAGCAACCCAGGGATGGTTAACTATGGCTACACCTTC
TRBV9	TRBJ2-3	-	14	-	CASSVGGGTVEQYF	TGTGCCAGCAGCGTAGGGGGGGGGACAGTAGAGCAGTATTTT
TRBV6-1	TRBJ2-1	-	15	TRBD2	CASSESLAVYNEQFF	TGTGCCAGCAGTGAGTCCCTAGCGGTCTACAATGAGCAGTTCTTC
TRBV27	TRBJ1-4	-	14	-	CASSLWGRNEKLFF	TGTGCCAGCAGTTTATGGGGGAGGAATGAAAAACTGTTTTTT
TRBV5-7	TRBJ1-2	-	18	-	CASSLVIMCRPHNYGYTF	TGTGCCAGCAGCTTGGTTATTATGTGTCGACCTCATAACTATGGCTACACCTTC
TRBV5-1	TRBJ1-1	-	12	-	CASRQGPTEAFF	TGCGCCAGCAGGCAGGGTCCCACTGAAGCTTTCTTT
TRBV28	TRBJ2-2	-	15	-	CASSLRYPNTGELFF	TGTGCCAGCAGTTTAAGGTATCCCAACACCGGGGAGCTGTTTTTT
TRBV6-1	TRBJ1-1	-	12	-	CASSVSFTEAFF	TGTGCCAGCAGTGTAAGTTTCACTGAAGCTTTCTTT
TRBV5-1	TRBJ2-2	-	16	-	CASSFLFRESPGELFF	TGCGCCAGCAGCTTCCTATTCCGGGAGAGTCCCGGGGAGCTGTTTTTT
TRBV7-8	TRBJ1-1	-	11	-	CASRAGTEAFF	TGTGCCAGCAGGGCAGGTACTGAAGCTTTCTTT
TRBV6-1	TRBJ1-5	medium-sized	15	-	CASSEATGSNQPQHF	TGTGCCAGCAGTGAAGCGACGGGCTCCAATCAGCCCCAGCATTTT
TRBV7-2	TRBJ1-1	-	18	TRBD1	CASSLTGQGVDQDTEAFF	TGTGCCAGCAGCTTAACGGGACAGGGGGTAGATCAGGACACTGAAGCTTTCTTT
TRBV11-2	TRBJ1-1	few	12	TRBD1	CASSRTGFEAFF	TGTGCCAGCAGCAGGACAGGATTTGAAGCTTTCTTT
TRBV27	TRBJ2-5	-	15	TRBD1	CASSPGQGRQETQYF	TGTGCCAGCAGTCCTGGACAGGGACGGCAGGAGACCCAGTACTTC
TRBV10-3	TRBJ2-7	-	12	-	CAISGGNYEQYF	TGTGCCATCAGTGGGGGCAACTACGAGCAGTACTTC
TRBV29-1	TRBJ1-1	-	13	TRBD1	CSAGASGGTEAFF	TGCAGCGCTGGGGCCTCAGGGGGTACTGAAGCTTTCTTT
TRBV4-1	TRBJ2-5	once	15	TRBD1	CASSLDRGPQETQYF	TGCGCCAGCAGCTTAGACAGGGGTCCCCAAGAGACCCAGTACTTC
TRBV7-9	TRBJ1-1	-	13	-	CASLGGSNTEAFF	TGTGCCAGCTTAGGGGGTTCGAACACTGAAGCTTTCTTT
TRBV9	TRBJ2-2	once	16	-	CASSRLGASNTGELFF	TGTGCCAGCAGCCGCCTCGGGGCTTCGAACACCGGGGAGCTGTTTTTT
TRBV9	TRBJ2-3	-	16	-	CASSQRGGQSTDTQYF	TGTGCCAGCAGTCAACGCGGGGGCCAGAGCACAGATACGCAGTATTTT
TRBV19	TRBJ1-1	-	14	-	CASSGSIGNTEAFF	TGTGCCAGTAGTGGGAGTATCGGGAACACTGAAGCTTTCTTT
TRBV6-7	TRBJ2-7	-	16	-	CASSTPGPRETYEQYF	TGTGCCAGCAGTACTCCGGGCCCAAGGGAAACCTACGAGCAGTACTTC
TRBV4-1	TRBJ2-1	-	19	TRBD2	CASSQDESRPRRGDNEQFF	TGCGCCAGCAGCCAAGATGAATCCCGTCCCAGGCGGGGGGACAATGAGCAGTTCTTC
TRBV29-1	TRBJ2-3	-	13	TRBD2	CSVDREGTDTQYF	TGCAGCGTTGATAGGGAGGGGACAGATACGCAGTATTTT
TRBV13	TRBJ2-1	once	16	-	CASSSRGTHTYDEQFF	TGTGCCAGCAGCAGCCGGGGCACACACACCTACGATGAGCAGTTCTTC
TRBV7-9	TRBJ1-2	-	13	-	CASSLGPSYGYTF	TGTGCCAGCAGCTTGGGACCGAGCTATGGCTACACCTTC
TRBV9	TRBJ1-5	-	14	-	CASSVNGGGQPQHF	TGTGCCAGCAGCGTAAACGGCGGGGGCCAGCCCCAGCATTTT
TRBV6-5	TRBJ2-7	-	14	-	CASSYSRDTYEQYF	TGTGCCAGCAGTTACTCAAGGGACACCTACGAGCAGTACTTC
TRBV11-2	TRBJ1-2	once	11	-	CASSSLDGYTF	TGTGCCAGCAGCTCTCTGGATGGCTACACCTTC
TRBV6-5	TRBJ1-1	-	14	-	CASSSSGGTIEAFF	TGTGCCAGCAGTTCCTCCGGGGGTACTATCGAAGCTTTCTTT
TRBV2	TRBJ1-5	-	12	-	CASSEDVAAQHF	TGTGCCAGCAGTGAAGACGTGGCAGCCCAGCATTTT
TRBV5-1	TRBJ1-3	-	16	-	CASSPYRALSGNTIYF	TGCGCCAGCAGCCCGTACAGGGCCCTCTCTGGAAACACCATATATTTT
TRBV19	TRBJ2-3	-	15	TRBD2	CASRTRAGGTDTQYF	TGTGCCAGTAGAACCAGAGCGGGGGGCACAGATACGCAGTATTTT
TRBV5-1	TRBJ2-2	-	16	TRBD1	CASSFGTGIHTGELFF	TGCGCCAGCAGCTTCGGGACAGGGATTCACACCGGGGAGCTGTTTTTT
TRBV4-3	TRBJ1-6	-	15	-	CASSQDSAVVSPLHF	TGCGCCAGCAGCCAAGATTCCGCCGTAGTGTCACCCCTCCACTTT
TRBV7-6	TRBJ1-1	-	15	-	CASSSGTPMNTEAFF	TGTGCCAGCAGCTCCGGGACACCAATGAACACTGAAGCTTTCTTT
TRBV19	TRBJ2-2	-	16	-	CASSIPQGSNTGELFF	TGTGCCAGTAGTATACCACAGGGATCGAACACCGGGGAGCTGTTTTTT
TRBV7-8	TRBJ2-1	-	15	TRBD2	CASSLALAAVNEQFF	TGTGCCAGCAGCTTAGCCCTAGCGGCGGTCAATGAGCAGTTCTTC